The clone carrying this T cell receptor beta chain showed up just a few times. The sample belongs to a study of T-cell memory formation after mild COVID-19. TCRdb recomputed calls from the 5' RACE reads with MiXCR, one row per CDR3 protein. The data hold fewer than 650,000 distinct CDR3 sequences, with roughly 17% observed a single time. Germline loops: CDR1 SGHRS, CDR2 YFSETQ. Trimming pared 1 base from V and 1 base from J, leaving 8 bases between. There are 14 residues in the CDR3. Specimen: PBMCs or a T cell subset sorted from them (not recorded which). The rearrangement uses TRBV5-1 and TRBJ2-5; D is uncertain. The TCR originated in an adult woman who had mild COVID-19 (a few samples of this study predate the infection). Cell type and time point are not known. CDR3 in DNA: TGCGCCAGCAGCTTGCATGCAGGCCAAGAGACCCAGTACTTC. Its translation is CASSLHAGQETQYF.